The 32 T cell receptor beta chains given below trace back to one sample, sequenced in a study of blood T cell repertoires in COVID-19. Assay used: immunoSEQ multiplex PCR; TCRdb lists only in-frame clones, some missing. This table holds about 110,000 clones, 88% found once. Material for sequencing was peripheral blood. These receptors originate from a human donor in a cohort sampled during active COVID-19.

The V and J genes are TRBV6-5 and TRBJ1-3, with 8 bases fitting TRBD1. Unmatched junction bases numbered 7, after V lost 6 bases and J lost 3 bases. The CDR3 runs to 15 residues. Germline V gene sequence: CDR1 MNHEY, CDR2 SVGAGI. CDR3 sequence reads: CASRAPGTGGNTIYF. The CDR3, as DNA: TGTGCCAGCAGGGCTCCCGGGACAGGTGGAAACACCATATATTTT.

This clone was seen once. V is TRBV11-2 and J is TRBJ2-2, with 8 bases that match TRBD2. With V trimmed by 5 bases and J by 1 base, 9 bases remained unmatched. CDR3 length equals 17 residues. The germline gives CDR1 SGHAT, CDR2 FQNNGV. CDR3 DNA sequence: TGTGCCAGCAGCCCGCGGCGGGGGGAATTGAACACCGGGGAGCTGTTTTTT. Its translation: CASSPRRGELNTGELFF.

The chain recombines TRBV30 with TRBJ2-7; a possible D gene is TRBD1 (7 bases). CDR3 length equals 15 residues. The ends were cut back, 2 bases at V and 5 bases at J, with 19 bases in the middle. Germline CDR1 and CDR2: GTSNPN and SVGIG (reference sequence). CDR3 sequence: CAWSTINRGGDEQYF. In DNA form, the CDR3 reads TGTGCCTGGAGTACGATAAACAGGGGAGGTGACGAGCAGTACTTC.

J is TRBJ2-5 and V is TRBV15; D remains unclear. CDR1 LNHNV and CDR2 YYDKDF come from the germline V gene (reference sequence). Trimming removed 0 bases at V and 10 bases at J, with 9 bases between. The CDR3 is 12 amino acids. In DNA, the CDR3 is TGTGCCACCAGCAGAGATATCGGTGACCAGTACTTC. Translating it yields CATSRDIGDQYF.

The V gene is TRBV19, the J gene TRBJ1-2; D is ambiguous. Germline values: CDR1 LNHDA, CDR2 SQIVND (reference sequence). This CDR3 is built from 11 residues. V lost 7 bases, J lost 2 bases, and 5 bases lay in between. The CDR3 nucleotides read TGTGCCAGTAAAGAGAACTATGGCTACACCTTC. It translates to CASKENYGYTF.

This clone was seen only once. The chain recombines TRBV18 with TRBJ2-7, with 13 bases aligning to TRBD2. There are 15 residues in the CDR3. Trimming at V came to 2 bases and at J to 4 bases, leaving 2 bases not matched to a gene. CDR1 KGHSH and CDR2 LQKENI come from the germline V gene. CDR3 residues: CASSPATSGRYEQYF. The CDR3 coding sequence is TGTGCCAGCTCACCAGCGACTAGCGGGAGGTACGAGCAGTACTTC. The whole variable domain, remainder taken from reference TRBV18 and TRBJ2-7, is NAGVMQNPRHLVRRRGQEARLRCSPMKGHSHVYWYRQLPEEGLKFMVYLQKENIIDESGMPKERFSAEFPKEGPSILRIQQVVRGDSAAYFCASSPATSGRYEQYFGPGTRLTVT.

The chain links TRBV7-9 to TRBJ2-7; 8 bases align to TRBD2. Germline V gene data show CDR1 as SEHNR and CDR2 as FQNEAQ (reference sequence). CDR3 length: 13 amino acids. The V gene end was trimmed by 5 bases and the J gene end by 5 bases; junction bases not matched to a gene: 5. In DNA, the CDR3 is TGTGCCAGCAGCCCGGGGGGGGCCCACGAGCAGTACTTC. Protein sequence: CASSPGGAHEQYF.

V gene TRBV28 combines with J gene TRBJ1-2, with TRBD1 matching 7 bases. The CDR3 is 15 residues long. In germline, CDR1 is MDHEN, CDR2 SYDVKM. J was trimmed by 1 base and V by 6 bases; bases with no gene match: 8. For the CDR3, the DNA is TGTGCCAGCAGCTCCCGGACAGGCCTTAACTATGGCTACACCTTC. Protein: CASSSRTGLNYGYTF.

CDR3 protein: CASRPGLIYEQYF. The CDR3 DNA follows: TGTGCCAGCAGACCGGGACTGATCTACGAGCAGTACTTC. This chain uses TRBV6-5 with TRBJ2-7, with a weak D call TRBD2 (6 bases). Trimming took off 6 bases at V and 3 bases at J, with 12 bases between the two ends. The CDR3 has 13 residues. CDR1 is MNHEY and CDR2 is SVGAGI in the germline V gene.

The V gene is TRBV19, the J gene TRBJ2-6; D unresolved. Germline-derived CDR1 and CDR2 are LNHDA and SQIVND (reference sequence). The germline V and J ends were trimmed by 3 bases and 1 base, with 7 bases remaining between them. The CDR3 has 15 amino acids. The CDR3 region is CASSIPSSGANVLTF. In DNA, the CDR3 is TGTGCCAGTAGTATCCCGAGTTCTGGGGCCAACGTCCTGACTTTC.

This clone appeared a few times. The chain is built from TRBV12-3 or TRBV12-4 and TRBJ1-5; TRBD1 is a possible D gene (6 bases). CDR3 length: 13 amino acids. V lost 6 bases to trimming and J lost 2 bases, with 8 bases between them. The CDR3 DNA sequence: TGTGCCAGCAGGTCAGGGGGCAATCAGCCCCAGCATTTT. Protein sequence: CASRSGGNQPQHF.

The genes are TRBV7-8 and TRBJ2-5, with D possibly TRBD1 on 6 matching bases. CDR1 is SGHVS and CDR2 is FQNEAQ in the germline V gene. V lost 11 bases to trimming and J lost 5 bases, with 18 bases between them. CDR3 length equals 13 residues. The CDR3 here is CAVAAGVTETQYF. The CDR3 DNA sequence: TGTGCCGTGGCGGCAGGGGTAACGGAGACCCAGTACTTC.

The chain is built from TRBV27 and TRBJ1-5, with TRBD1 identical over 7 bases. The CDR3 runs 15 residues. Losses at the gene ends were 5 bases for V and 1 base for J; bases not matched to a gene: 5. Germline V gene sequence: CDR1 MNHEY, CDR2 SMNVEV (reference sequence). The chain's CDR3 is CASSRTGTSNQPQHF. CDR3 DNA sequence: TGTGCCAGCAGTCGGACAGGTACGAGCAATCAGCCCCAGCATTTT.

The chain couples TRBV7-3 to TRBJ2-1; the match to TRBD2 covers 7 bases. The V gene end was trimmed by 4 bases and the J gene end by 7 bases; junction bases not matched to a gene: 10. This CDR3 has 15 residues. Germline CDR1 SGHTA, CDR2 FQGTGA. The CDR3 protein is CASSSAGSLGNEQFF. The CDR3 nucleotides are TGTGCCAGCAGCTCAGCGGGATCCCTTGGGAATGAGCAGTTCTTC.

The chain has TRBV3-1 (or the pseudogene TRBV3-2) and TRBJ2-7, with TRBD1 identical over 8 bases. V lost 2 bases, J lost 5 bases, and 8 bases stayed unmatched. CDR1 LGHDT and CDR2 YNNKEL come from the germline V gene (reference sequence). The CDR3 contains 15 residues. The CDR3 spells CASSQRTGKGDEQYF. The DNA for the CDR3 is TGTGCCAGCAGCCAAAGGACAGGGAAGGGCGACGAGCAGTACTTC.

The chain couples TRBV12-3 or TRBV12-4 to TRBJ1-3; D remains unclear. CDR3 length equals 13 residues. Between the trimmed V and J ends, which lost 10 bases and 0 bases, there was a span of 10 bases. CDR3 region: CATMLSSGNTIYF. The DNA of the CDR3 is TGTGCCACCATGTTGAGCTCTGGAAACACCATATATTTT.

The V and J genes are TRBV5-4 and TRBJ1-2; 10 bases fit TRBD1. CDR3 size: 14 residues. J lost 7 bases, V lost 0 bases, and 3 bases had no gene match. The germline V gene has CDR1 SGHNT and CDR2 YYREEE (reference sequence). Written as DNA, the CDR3 is TGTGCCAGCAGCTTGGAGTGGGACAGGGGTGGCTACACCTTC. As protein: CASSLEWDRGGYTF.

The chain carries TRBV19 and TRBJ1-5; the match to TRBD1 covers 8 bases. The CDR3 length is 15 residues. Trimming cost V 5 bases and J 8 bases; bases outside gene matches: 11. The germline gives CDR1 LNHDA, CDR2 SQIVND (reference sequence). CDR3 bases: TGTGCCAGTAGTCTCGGACAGGGAATAACCGAGCCCCAGCATTTT. Translated, it gives CASSLGQGITEPQHF.

The chain has TRBV6-1 and TRBJ2-2; 8 bases are a match to TRBD2. CDR3 length: 16 residues. Germline values: CDR1 MNHNS, CDR2 SASEGT. V trimming: 2 bases; J trimming: 5 bases; junction bases outside the gene matches: 7. The CDR3 spells CASSEPAGGRTGELFF. The CDR3 bases are TGTGCCAGCAGTGAACCTGCTGGCGGGAGGACCGGGGAGCTGTTTTTT.

Of note for this clone: Distinct nucleotide sequences in the sample also encode this CDR3. The chain couples TRBV5-1 to TRBJ2-7; D not resolved. The germline CDR1 and CDR2 sequences are SGHRS and YFSETQ. V lost 4 bases to trimming and J lost 2 bases, with 10 bases between them. This CDR3 has 13 amino acids. CDR3 sequence: CASSLQGAYEQYF. Here the CDR3 DNA reads TGCGCCAGCAGCCTTCAAGGAGCCTACGAGCAGTACTTC.

V usage is TRBV19 and J usage is TRBJ1-2; 8 bases are a match to TRBD1. This CDR3 is built from 13 residues. The germline gives CDR1 LNHDA, CDR2 SQIVND (reference sequence). With 8 bases clipped from V and 7 bases from J, the junction kept 9 bases outside the gene matches. The CDR3 sequence: CASAGRGQTGYTF. The CDR3 DNA is TGTGCCAGTGCTGGCAGGGGGCAAACTGGCTACACCTTC. Variable domain in full (rest from reference TRBV19 and TRBJ1-2): DGGITQSPKYLFRKEGQNVTLSCEQNLNHDAMYWYRQDPGQGLRLIYYSQIVNDFQKGDIAEGYSVSREKKESFPLTVTSAQKNPTAFYLCASAGRGQTGYTFGSGTRLTVV.

The genes are TRBV3-1 (or the pseudogene TRBV3-2) and TRBJ1-1; 8 positions match TRBD1. This CDR3 is built from 16 residues. CDR1 LGHDT and CDR2 YNNKEL come from the germline V gene (reference sequence). Trimming took 3 bases from V and 1 from J; bases not matched to a gene: 7. The CDR3 region has the DNA TGTGCCAGCAGCCAGGTTGCCGGGACAGGGAACACTGAAGCTTTCTTT. It yields the protein CASSQVAGTGNTEAFF.

The chain uses TRBV11-2 and TRBJ2-7; 9 bases are shared with TRBD2. Germline CDR1 is SGHAT and CDR2 is FQNNGV. After removal of 4 bases from V and 1 base from J, the junction contained 2 bases not matched to a gene. The CDR3 covers 14 residues. CDR3 nucleotide sequence: TGTGCCAGCAGCTCAAGCGGGAGGTCCTACGAGCAGTACTTC. Its protein product is CASSSSGRSYEQYF.

This rearrangement joins TRBV24-1 to TRBJ1-2; TRBD1 matches at 8 bases. CDR3 length: 18 residues. Germline V gene sequence: CDR1 KGHDR, CDR2 SFDVKD. The J segment lost 7 bases and the V segment lost 1 base, leaving 16 bases of the junction unmatched. The CDR3 protein is CATSDFNSGGGDPLGYTF. DNA of the CDR3: TGTGCCACCAGTGATTTTAATTCAGGGGGCGGCGATCCTCTTGGCTACACCTTC.

This clone was counted a few times. V gene TRBV9 combines with J gene TRBJ2-3; TRBD1 matches 9 bases. Germline CDR1 reads SGDLS; CDR2 reads YYNGEE. The CDR3 consists of 18 residues. Germline trimming cut 4 bases from V and 4 bases from J; bases unmatched to any gene: 16. CDR3 residues: CASSLQGYGTGSADTQYF. The CDR3 region has the DNA TGTGCCAGCAGCCTACAGGGCTACGGGACAGGGTCCGCAGATACGCAGTATTTT.

V is TRBV4-2 and J is TRBJ2-7, with 9 positions matching TRBD2. Looked up from germline, CDR1 is LGHNA and CDR2 is YNFKEQ. V shed 2 bases and J 7 bases; nucleotides not matched to a gene: 6. CDR3 length: 14 residues. CDR3 in amino acids: CASSQPSGTGEQYF. The CDR3 DNA is TGTGCCAGCAGCCAACCTAGCGGGACGGGGGAGCAGTACTTC.

This clone showed up just once. The chain has TRBV5-1 and TRBJ2-7; possibly TRBD1 for D (5 bases). The length of the CDR3 is 12 residues. Trimming took off 0 bases at V and 9 bases at J, with 10 bases between the two ends. Per germline, CDR1 SGHRS and CDR2 YFSETQ. CDR3 sequence: CASSLGGRGQYF. CDR3 DNA sequence: TGCGCCAGCAGCTTGGGGGGCCGCGGGCAGTACTTC.

This clone was observed once. The chain links TRBV12-5 to TRBJ2-1, with 11 bases that match TRBD2. CDR1 and CDR2 from the germline V gene are LGHNT and FRNRAP. There are 16 residues in the CDR3. With V trimmed by 1 base and J by 8 bases, 7 bases remained unmatched. CDR3 nucleotides: TGTGCTAGTGGTTTGGCCCCGACTAGCGGGAATGATGAGCAGTTCTTC. It is translated as CASGLAPTSGNDEQFF.

Only a few counts were recorded for this clone. This CDR3 reads CASSSPGLNNQPQHF. CDR3 DNA sequence: TGTGCCAGCAGCTCCCCCGGACTGAACAATCAGCCCCAGCATTTT. The rearrangement joins TRBV7-2 to TRBJ1-5; D gene uncertain. There are 15 residues in the CDR3. Germline V gene sequence: CDR1 SGHTA, CDR2 FQGNSA. V was pared by 4 bases and J by 3 bases, with 13 bases between.

CDR3: CASSFEQGYEQYF. CDR3 DNA: TGTGCCAGCAGTTTTGAGCAGGGCTACGAGCAGTACTTC. This chain connects TRBV28 to TRBJ2-7, with a weak D call TRBD1 (5 bases). V lost 3 bases and J 3 bases, leaving 9 bases between the germline ends. The CDR3 length is 13 residues. Per the germline V gene, CDR1 is MDHEN and CDR2 is SYDVKM.

The sample holds one count of this clone. The chain links TRBV11-2 to TRBJ1-4, with TRBD1 matching over 9 bases. The V segment lost 11 bases and the J segment 3 bases; nucleotides outside the gene matches: 4. Germline CDR1 SGHAT, CDR2 FQNNGV. The CDR3 runs 13 residues. The CDR3 region is CAVRDRANEKLFF. The CDR3 region has the DNA TGTGCCGTACGGGACAGGGCTAATGAAAAACTGTTTTTT.

The chain joins TRBV7-3 to TRBJ2-3, with D possibly TRBD2 on 6 matching bases. The CDR3 is 13 amino acids. CDR1 is SGHTA, CDR2 FQGTGA, per germline. The V end lost 6 bases, the J end lost 1 base, and 8 bases lay between the germline ends. The CDR3, as DNA: TGTGCCAGCAGGGGACTGGGCACAGATACGCAGTATTTT. Translating gives CASRGLGTDTQYF.